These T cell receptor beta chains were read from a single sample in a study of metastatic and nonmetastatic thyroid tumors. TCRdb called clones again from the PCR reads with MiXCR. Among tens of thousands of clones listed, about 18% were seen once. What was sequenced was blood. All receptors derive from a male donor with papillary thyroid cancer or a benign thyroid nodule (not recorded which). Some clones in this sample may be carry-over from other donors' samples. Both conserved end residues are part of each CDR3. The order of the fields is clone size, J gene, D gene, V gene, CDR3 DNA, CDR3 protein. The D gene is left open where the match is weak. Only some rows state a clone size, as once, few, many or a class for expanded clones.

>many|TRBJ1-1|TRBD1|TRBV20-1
TGCAGTGCTAGCACAGGGGGGTACACTGAAGCTTTCTTT
CSASTGGYTEAFF
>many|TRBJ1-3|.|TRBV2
TGTGCCAGCAGCCTCCAGAACACCATATATTTT
CASSLQNTIYF
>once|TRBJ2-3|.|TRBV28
TGTGCCAGCAGCTTACCTTCCTCGGGGGCCTTATCAAGCACAGATACGCAGTATTTT
CASSLPSSGALSSTDTQYF
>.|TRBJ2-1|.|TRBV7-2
TGTGCCAGCAGGCGCCGGGGGTCCTACAATGAGCAGTTCTTC
CASRRRGSYNEQFF
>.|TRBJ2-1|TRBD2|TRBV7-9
TGTGCCAGCAGCACGAGGACTAGGCCCTATGAGCAGTTCTTC
CASSTRTRPYEQFF
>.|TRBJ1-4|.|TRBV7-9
TGTGCCAGCAGCTGGGACCGGGACACTGGACTTAGGCAACTGTTTTTT
CASSWDRDTGLRQLFF
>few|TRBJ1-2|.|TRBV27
TGTGCCAGCAGTTTCATTGCGTCCGGAGATGGCTACACCTTC
CASSFIASGDGYTF
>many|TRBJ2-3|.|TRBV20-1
TGCAGTGCCAAAGAGTCGCAGGCGCGCACAGATACGCAGTATTTT
CSAKESQARTDTQYF
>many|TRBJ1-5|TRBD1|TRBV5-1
TGCGCCAGCAGCCCAGGGACAGGGAATCAGCCCCAGCATTTT
CASSPGTGNQPQHF
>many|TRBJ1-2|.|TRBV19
TGTGCCAGTAGTATTGCACTACCTGGGAACTATGGCTACACCTTC
CASSIALPGNYGYTF
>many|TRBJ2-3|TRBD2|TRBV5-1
TGCGCCAGCAGCTCAGCGGGGGGCACAGATACGCAGTATTTT
CASSSAGGTDTQYF
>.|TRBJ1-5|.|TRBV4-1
TGCGCCAGCAGCCAAGCGGGGCGCAATCAGCCCCAATATTTT
CASSQAGRNQPQYF
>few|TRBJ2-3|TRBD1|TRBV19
TGTGCCAGCATAGGGGGCAGGTTACAAGACACGCGGTATTTT
CASIGGRLQDTRYF
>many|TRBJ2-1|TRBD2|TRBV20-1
TGCAGTGCTAGAGATTTCGCGCTAGCGGCTGATAGCTCCTACAATGAGCAGTTCTTC
CSARDFALAADSSYNEQFF
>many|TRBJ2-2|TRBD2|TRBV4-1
TGCGCCAGCAGCCCGCCTAGCGGGGGGGCCTTCGGGGAGCTGTTTTTT
CASSPPSGGAFGELFF
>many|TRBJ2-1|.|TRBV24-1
TGTGCCACCAGTACCCTAGGTCGCAATGAGCAGTTCTTC
CATSTLGRNEQFF
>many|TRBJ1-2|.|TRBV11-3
TGTGCCACTCTGAGGCAGGGGACCTTC
CATLRQGTF
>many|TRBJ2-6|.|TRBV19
TGTGCCAGTAGGGGACTCCCAAGTCTAAGGGGGGCCAACGTCCTGACTTTC
CASRGLPSLRGANVLTF
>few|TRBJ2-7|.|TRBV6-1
TGTGCCAGCAGTCCCAGGGGGGTACCCTACGAGCAGTACTTC
CASSPRGVPYEQYF
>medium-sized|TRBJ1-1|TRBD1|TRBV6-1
TGTGCCAGCAGTTCGGGACAGTTGGGAGAGACTGAAGCTTTCTTT
CASSSGQLGETEAFF
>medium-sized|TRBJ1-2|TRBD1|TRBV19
TGTGCCAGTAGTATCCACCGGGACAGGCACGATGGCTACACCTTC
CASSIHRDRHDGYTF
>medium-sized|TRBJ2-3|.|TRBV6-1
TGTGCCAGCAGTGAAGGGACGGGGGGCGGAACCACAGATACGCAGTATTTT
CASSEGTGGGTTDTQYF
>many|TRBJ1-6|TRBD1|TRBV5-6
TGTGCCAGCAGCTTACGTCAGGGGGCGCCGGGGTCACCCCTCCACTTT
CASSLRQGAPGSPLHF
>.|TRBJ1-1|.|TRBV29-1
TGCAGCGTTGGGTCACAGATGAACACTGAAGCTTTCTTT
CSVGSQMNTEAFF
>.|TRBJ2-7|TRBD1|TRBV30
TGTGCCTGGAGTGGGGGGACAGGGTGGTACGAGCAGTACTTC
CAWSGGTGWYEQYF
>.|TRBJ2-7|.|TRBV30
TGTGCCTGGACTCAAGGAGGTTACGAGCAGTACTTC
CAWTQGGYEQYF
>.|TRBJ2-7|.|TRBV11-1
TGTGCCAGCATCTTCCGGGGGGCGCACTCCTACGATCAGTACTTC
CASIFRGAHSYDQYF
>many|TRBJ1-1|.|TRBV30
TGTGCCTGGAGTGAAGCCCAATCCAGTGAAGCTTTCTTT
CAWSEAQSSEAFF
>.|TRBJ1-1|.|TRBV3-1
TGTGCCGGCAGCCATTCGACCGAGGTCACTGAAGCTTTCTTT
CAGSHSTEVTEAFF
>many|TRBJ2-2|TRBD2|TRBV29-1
TGCAGCGTACGTAGCGGGGCGGCGAACACCGGGGAGCTGTTTTTT
CSVRSGAANTGELFF
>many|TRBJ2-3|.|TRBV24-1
TGTGCCACCAGTGATCGGATGACAGCCGCTAGCACAGATACGCAGTATTTT
CATSDRMTAASTDTQYF
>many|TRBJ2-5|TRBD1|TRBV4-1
TGCGCCAGCAGCAACCCCCGGCGGGTGAACGATTACAGGGGGCCCGGGGAGACCCAGTACTTC
CASSNPRRVNDYRGPGETQYF
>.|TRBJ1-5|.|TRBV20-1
TGCAGTGCTAGGGTGGCGGGTGGAAATCAGCCCCAGCATTTT
CSARVAGGNQPQHF
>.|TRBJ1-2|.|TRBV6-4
TGTGCCAGCAGTGACCCGGACCCCTTC
CASSDPDPF
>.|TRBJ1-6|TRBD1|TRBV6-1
TGTGCCAGCAGTGTAACCGGGACAGGGGGTAGTTCACCCCTCCACTTT
CASSVTGTGGSSPLHF
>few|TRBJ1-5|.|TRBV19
TGTGCCAGTAGTCCCAGACCTAGCAATCAGCCCCAGCATTTT
CASSPRPSNQPQHF
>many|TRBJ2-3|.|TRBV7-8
TGTGCCAGCAGCTCCCCTACTCCAAAAATTGACGGAGAAGATACGCAGTATTTT
CASSSPTPKIDGEDTQYF
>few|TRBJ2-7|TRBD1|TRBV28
TGTGCCAGCCGTAGGACAGGGGGGTCCTACGAGCAGTACTTC
CASRRTGGSYEQYF
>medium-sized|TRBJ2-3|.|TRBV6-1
TGTGCCACCGACGGGGAACAGGACACAGATACGCAGTATTTT
CATDGEQDTDTQYF
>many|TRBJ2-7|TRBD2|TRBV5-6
TGTGCCAGCAGCTTGGAGGGGACTAGCTACGAGCAGTACTTC
CASSLEGTSYEQYF
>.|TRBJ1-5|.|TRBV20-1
TGCAGTGCCATGGGGGTGGGGCAGGGGTTTAATCAGCCCCAGCATTTT
CSAMGVGQGFNQPQHF